The entry below gives a single T cell receptor (beta chain) sequence along with its context. Its specificity is not known. This CDR3 region has 14 residues. CDR1 SGHRS and CDR2 YFSETQ come from the germline V gene. V dropped 4 bases and J dropped 3 bases, with 13 bases sitting between them. This entry belongs to a study of T cells in localized non-small cell lung cancer. Sequencing used immunoSEQ multiplex PCR; TCRdb keeps in-frame clones, though not all of them. The table has 25,000 to 30,000 clones, approximately 90% seen once; the top ten hold around 2.8%. General study points: Uninvolved adjacent lung, not tumor, had the highest T cell clonality. Median detection of top 100 tumor clones in adjacent lung was roughly 61 clones.

The TCR originated in a woman aged 18 to 49 with stage I lung adenocarcinoma. This specimen consisted of peripheral blood, obtained before any cancer treatment. The chain links TRBV5-1 to TRBJ1-1; D gene unclear. This CDR3 reads CASSVGWGDTEAFF. The CDR3 DNA follows: TGCGCCAGCAGCGTGGGATGGGGAGACACTGAAGCTTTCTTT.